These T cell receptor beta chains were read from a single sample in a study of cytomegalovirus exposure and HLA in healthy donors. Produced via immunoSEQ multiplex PCR; TCRdb's table is partial and in-frame only. The sample lists about 200,000 clones, less than 90% occurring once. Sequenced material: PBMCs. The origin of the receptors is a woman aged 25 to 39 in good health and CMV-seronegative. Each CDR3 is given with its conserved first and last residue. A D gene is named only where the DNA matches it firmly. Part of the rows lack a size; the others show once, few, many or a class for expanded clones.

clone size	V gene	CDR3 length	J gene	D gene	CDR3 protein	CDR3 DNA
-	TRBV5-6	13	TRBJ2-3	-	CASSLAYTDTQYF	TGTGCCAGCAGCTTGGCCTACACAGATACGCAGTATTTT
-	TRBV4-1	12	TRBJ1-1	-	CASSPGGTEAFF	TGCGCCAGCAGCCCCGGGGGCACTGAAGCTTTCTTT
few	TRBV11-2	14	TRBJ1-1	-	CASRPGGGYTEAFF	TGTGCCAGCAGACCTGGGGGGGGTTACACTGAAGCTTTCTTT
-	TRBV9	15	TRBJ2-1	-	CASSVKEVGYNEQFF	TGTGCCAGCAGCGTAAAGGAGGTGGGCTACAATGAGCAGTTCTTC
once	TRBV4-1	16	TRBJ2-7	-	CASSPLANSLSYEQYF	TGCGCCAGCAGCCCCTTGGCGAATAGCCTCTCCTACGAGCAGTACTTC
-	TRBV7-7	15	TRBJ2-5	-	CASSPSVGAQETQYF	TGTGCTAGCAGCCCAAGTGTAGGGGCGCAAGAGACCCAGTACTTC
-	TRBV5-3	13	TRBJ2-7	-	CARSRRQINEQYF	TGTGCCAGAAGCCGTCGACAAATTAACGAGCAGTACTTC
-	TRBV5-6	15	TRBJ2-4	TRBD2	CASSISGRTKNIQYF	TGTGCCAGCAGCATTAGCGGGAGGACCAAAAACATTCAGTACTTC
once	TRBV13	15	TRBJ1-1	TRBD1	CASSASGTGDTEAFF	TGTGCCAGCAGCGCGTCCGGGACAGGGGACACTGAAGCTTTCTTT
-	TRBV18	14	TRBJ2-7	-	CASSPEGDIREQYF	TGTGCCAGCTCACCAGAGGGGGACATTCGGGAGCAGTACTTC
-	TRBV27	15	TRBJ2-5	-	CASSRDTARRETQYF	TGTGCCAGCAGTCGGGACACCGCCCGGCGAGAGACCCAGTACTTC
-	TRBV11-2	16	TRBJ2-7	TRBD1	CASSPLERTGGYEQYF	TGTGCCAGCAGCCCCTTGGAAAGGACAGGGGGGTACGAGCAGTACTTC
-	TRBV27	16	TRBJ2-2	TRBD2	CASSWSAGDNTGELFF	TGTGCCAGCAGTTGGTCAGCGGGGGATAACACCGGGGAGCTGTTTTTT
-	TRBV19	17	TRBJ1-4	TRBD1	CASSSGTGARTNEKLFF	TGTGCCAGTAGTTCCGGGACAGGAGCTAGAACTAATGAAAAACTGTTTTTT
-	TRBV10-3	13	TRBJ2-3	-	CAAHREGADTQYF	TGTGCCGCCCACAGGGAAGGGGCAGATACGCAGTATTTT
-	TRBV5-4	17	TRBJ2-1	TRBD2	CASSFTSGWVGGNEQFF	TGTGCCAGCAGCTTTACTAGCGGTTGGGTTGGCGGCAATGAGCAGTTCTTC
-	TRBV7-7	13	TRBJ2-2	TRBD1	CASSFDRAGELFF	TGTGCTAGCAGCTTTGACAGGGCCGGGGAGCTGTTTTTT
-	TRBV28	14	TRBJ1-2	-	CASSSGSGVYGYTF	TGTGCCAGCAGTTCGGGGTCGGGCGTTTATGGCTACACCTTC
-	TRBV27	16	TRBJ2-7	TRBD2	CASSFSSGTISYEQYF	TGTGCCAGCAGTTTCAGTAGCGGGACAATCTCCTACGAGCAGTACTTC
-	TRBV7-9	13	TRBJ1-2	-	CASSSTDPGRGTF	TGTGCCAGCAGCTCCACTGACCCTGGACGGGGGACCTTC
-	TRBV2	16	TRBJ2-5	-	CASRGGGGGLAETQYF	TGTGCCAGCAGAGGTGGGGGGGGCGGTCTCGCAGAGACCCAGTACTTC
-	TRBV6-1	13	TRBJ2-1	TRBD1	CASGQGRDNEQFF	TGTGCCAGCGGACAGGGAAGAGACAATGAGCAGTTCTTC
-	TRBV29-1	13	TRBJ2-3	-	CSLYGGGADTQYF	TGCAGCCTCTACGGAGGGGGCGCAGATACGCAGTATTTT
-	TRBV12-2	12	TRBJ1-3	-	CRGKGAGNTIYF	TGTAGGGGGAAGGGTGCTGGAAACACCATATATTTT
-	TRBV11-1	15	TRBJ2-6	-	CASSPWGPGANVLTF	TGTGCCAGCAGCCCTTGGGGGCCGGGGGCCAACGTCCTGACTTTC
-	TRBV5-1	16	TRBJ2-2	TRBD2	CASSLSSAGDTGELFF	TGCGCCAGCAGCTTGTCGTCCGCGGGAGACACCGGGGAGCTGTTTTTT
-	TRBV10-1	15	TRBJ2-7	-	CASSEGLAEGYEQYF	TGCGCCAGCAGTGAGGGGTTAGCGGAGGGGTACGAGCAGTACTTC
-	TRBV7-3	14	TRBJ2-3	-	CASSLDDSTDTQYF	TGTGCCAGCAGCTTAGATGACAGTACAGATACGCAGTATTTT
once	TRBV28	15	TRBJ2-2	TRBD2	CASSPPSGTIGELFF	TGTGCCAGCAGTCCTCCTAGCGGGACTATCGGGGAGCTGTTTTTT
-	TRBV29-1	14	TRBJ2-1	TRBD1	CSVSNRGGYNEQFF	TGCAGCGTTTCAAACAGGGGTGGGTACAATGAGCAGTTCTTC
few	TRBV6-6	14	TRBJ2-7	TRBD1	CASSDDRDHYEQYF	TGTGCCAGCAGTGATGACAGGGACCACTACGAGCAGTACTTC
once	TRBV28	14	TRBJ2-7	TRBD1	CASTRDRTPYEQYF	TGTGCCAGCACCCGGGACAGAACTCCCTACGAGCAGTACTTC
-	TRBV5-6	15	TRBJ1-4	-	CASSLVGTRDEKLFF	TGTGCCAGCAGCTTGGTTGGGACTCGCGATGAAAAACTGTTTTTT
-	TRBV5-4	16	TRBJ2-1	TRBD2	CASSRSLAGVDNEQFF	TGTGCCAGCAGCCGCTCACTAGCGGGAGTAGACAATGAGCAGTTCTTC
-	TRBV5-1	17	TRBJ2-1	-	CASSLVVLSGSYNEQFF	TGCGCCAGCAGCTTGGTAGTGTTAAGCGGCTCCTACAATGAGCAGTTCTTC
-	TRBV2	15	TRBJ1-4	-	CASRTGIGIAEKLFF	TGTGCCAGCAGAACCGGGATTGGGATAGCTGAAAAACTGTTTTTT
-	TRBV29-1	13	TRBJ2-7	TRBD1	CSVLEQGASEQYF	TGCAGCGTTCTTGAACAGGGGGCATCCGAGCAGTACTTC
-	TRBV28	14	TRBJ2-1	TRBD2	CASSEREGLYEQFF	TGTGCCAGCAGTGAACGGGAGGGCCTATATGAGCAGTTCTTC
-	TRBV28	13	TRBJ2-1	TRBD2	CASSLPGLHEQFF	TGTGCCAGCAGTTTGCCGGGACTACATGAGCAGTTCTTC
-	TRBV29-1	13	TRBJ2-3	-	CSVESAAADTQYF	TGCAGCGTTGAATCCGCGGCTGCCGATACGCAGTATTTT
few	TRBV9	16	TRBJ1-3	TRBD1	CASSSRDRASGNTIYF	TGTGCCAGCAGCTCAAGGGACAGGGCCTCTGGAAACACCATATATTTT
-	TRBV7-9	15	TRBJ2-5	TRBD1	CASSLDRAFQETQYF	TGTGCCAGCAGCCTGGACAGGGCATTCCAGGAGACCCAGTACTTC